One and the same sample provided the 10 T cell receptor beta chains below, sequenced in a study of shared clonotypes between healthy human individuals. Some clones are missing from TCRdb's copy, which holds only in-frame ones; the method was immunoSEQ multiplex PCR. The table has roughly 1.5 million clones, about 98% seen once; the top ten hold about 0.4%. Sequencing was done on a sample of naive CD4+ T cells sorted from blood. Regarding subset: CD45RA+ positively selected. The source of these receptors is a man aged 30-40 years in good health.

This sequence joins TRBV19 and TRBJ1-4; no definite D call. V dropped 8 bases and J dropped 5 bases, with 12 bases sitting between them. CDR3 length: 13 residues. CDR1 is LNHDA and CDR2 is SQIVND in the germline V gene (reference sequence). As DNA, the CDR3 is TGTGCCAGTGCAGACACCGTCAATGAAAAACTGTTTTTT. This encodes CASADTVNEKLFF.

Details on this clone: This sample includes further DNA sequences coding for the same CDR3. V usage is TRBV5-1 and J usage is TRBJ2-7; TRBD1 agrees at 8 bases. This CDR3 comprises 14 residues. Germline V lookup: CDR1 SGHRS, CDR2 YFSETQ. J gave up 5 bases and V 0 bases, and 4 bases lay outside the gene matches. The CDR3 nucleotides are TGCGCCAGCAGCTTGGCGGGACAGGCCAACGAGCAGTACTTC. It yields the protein CASSLAGQANEQYF.

This clone was counted a single time. DNA of the CDR3: TGTGCCAGCAGCCGGGACAGACGCAATCAGCCCCAGCATTTT. Translation: CASSRDRRNQPQHF. The rearrangement links TRBV6-6 to TRBJ1-5, with 7 bases that match TRBD1. Germline CDR1 MNHNY, CDR2 SVGAGI (reference sequence). Trimming cost V 6 bases and J 2 bases; bases outside gene matches: 4. The length of the CDR3 is 14 residues.

The rearrangement uses TRBV28 and TRBJ2-3; TRBD1 matches at 10 bases. CDR1 and CDR2 (germline): MDHEN, SYDVKM. The CDR3 covers 16 residues. Unmatched junction bases numbered 8, after V lost 6 bases and J lost 2 bases. CDR3 loop: CASSSSGTGATDTQYF. In DNA form, the CDR3 reads TGTGCCAGCAGCTCCTCCGGGACAGGGGCCACAGATACGCAGTATTTT.

The genes are TRBV28 and TRBJ2-2, with 8 nucleotides matching TRBD1. CDR1 and CDR2 (germline): MDHEN, SYDVKM. V shed 5 bases, J shed 6 bases, and the junction held 5 bases outside the gene matches. The CDR3 sequence is 14 residues long. The CDR3 region has the DNA TGTGCCAGCAGTCTTCCAGGGGGCGCCGGGGAGCTGTTTTTT. It specifies CASSLPGGAGELFF.

V gene TRBV28 combines with J gene TRBJ2-7; weak D call: TRBD2 (7 bases). The CDR3 is made up of 16 amino acids. V was pared by 10 bases and J by 4 bases, with 26 bases between. Germline assignment: CDR1 MDHEN and CDR2 SYDVKM. The CDR3 DNA sequence: TGTGCCATTACCCGAGGGGGGGCGGGAGTAGTTTACGAGCAGTACTTC. It specifies CAITRGGAGVVYEQYF.

V is TRBV28 and J is TRBJ1-2, with 7 positions matching TRBD1. Germline-derived CDR1 and CDR2 are MDHEN and SYDVKM. The CDR3 totals 15 residues. With V trimmed by 5 bases and J by 0 bases, 6 bases remained unmatched. CDR3 bases: TGTGCCAGCAGTCCCTGGGACAGCGCTAACTATGGCTACACCTTC. This codes for CASSPWDSANYGYTF.

The chain links TRBV11-2 to TRBJ2-7, with D hard to call. This CDR3 has 16 residues. CDR1 and CDR2 (germline): SGHAT, FQNNGV. Trimming pared 6 bases from V and 3 bases from J, leaving 21 bases between. In DNA, the CDR3 is TGTGCCAGCAGACGGATATCAGGATCCCGGAACTACGAGCAGTACTTC. Translation: CASRRISGSRNYEQYF.

This clone was seen just once. The chain joins TRBV18 to TRBJ2-7; D not resolved. Germline assignment: CDR1 KGHSH and CDR2 LQKENI. The CDR3 totals 14 residues. The germline V and J ends were trimmed by 2 bases and 0 bases, with 8 bases remaining between them. The CDR3 protein is CASSPSRNSYEQYF. The DNA for the CDR3 is TGTGCCAGCTCACCATCGCGTAACTCCTACGAGCAGTACTTC.

The CDR3 DNA follows: TGTGCCAGCTCACGAACCAGGCAGGGGAGCATTCAGTACTTC. Protein sequence: CASSRTRQGSIQYF. The chain joins TRBV18 to TRBJ2-4; D might be TRBD1 (6 bases). Per the germline V gene, CDR1 is KGHSH and CDR2 is LQKENI. The CDR3 loop spans 14 amino acids. V shed 4 bases and J shed 9 bases, with 16 bases lying between them.